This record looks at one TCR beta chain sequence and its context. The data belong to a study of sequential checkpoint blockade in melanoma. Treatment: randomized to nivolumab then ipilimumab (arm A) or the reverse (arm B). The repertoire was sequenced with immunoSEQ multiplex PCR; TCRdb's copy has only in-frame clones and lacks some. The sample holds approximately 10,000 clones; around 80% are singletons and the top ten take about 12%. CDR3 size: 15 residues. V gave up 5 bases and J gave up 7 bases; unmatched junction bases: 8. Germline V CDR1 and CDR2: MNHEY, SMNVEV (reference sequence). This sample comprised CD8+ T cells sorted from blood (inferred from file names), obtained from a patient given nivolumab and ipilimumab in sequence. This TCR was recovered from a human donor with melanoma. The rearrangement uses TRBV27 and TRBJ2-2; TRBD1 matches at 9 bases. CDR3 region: CASSVTGGAFGELFF. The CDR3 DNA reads TGTGCCAGCAGTGTCACAGGGGGCGCTTTCGGGGAGCTGTTTTTT.